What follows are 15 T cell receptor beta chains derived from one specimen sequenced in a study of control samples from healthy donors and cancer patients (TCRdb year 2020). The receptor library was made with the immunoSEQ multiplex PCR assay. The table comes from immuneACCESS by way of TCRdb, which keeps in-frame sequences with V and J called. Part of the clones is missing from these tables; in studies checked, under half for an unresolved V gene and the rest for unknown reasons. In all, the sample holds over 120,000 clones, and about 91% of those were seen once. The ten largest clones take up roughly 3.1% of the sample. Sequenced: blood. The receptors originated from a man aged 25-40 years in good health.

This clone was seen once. The CDR3 DNA follows: TGTGCCAGCAGTGTGTATGAAAAACTGTTTTTT. Encoded protein: CASSVYEKLFF. The V call is TRBV28, the J call TRBJ1-4; D remains ambiguous. The CDR3 has 11 residues. Germline CDR1 and CDR2: MDHEN and SYDVKM. V was trimmed by 5 bases and J by 6 bases, leaving 4 bases between them.

The DNA of the CDR3 is TGTGCCAGCAGTAAGACTAGCACAGATACGCAGTATTTT. As protein: CASSKTSTDTQYF. The genes are TRBV6-2 or TRBV6-3 and TRBJ2-3; D is unclear. The CDR3 sequence is 13 residues long. CDR1 is MNHEY, CDR2 SVGEGT, per germline. Trimming removed 5 bases at V and 0 bases at J, with 6 bases between.

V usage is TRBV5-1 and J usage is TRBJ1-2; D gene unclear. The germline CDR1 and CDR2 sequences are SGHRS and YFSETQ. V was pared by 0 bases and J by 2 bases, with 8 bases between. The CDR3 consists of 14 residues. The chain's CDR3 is CASSLGPMNYGYTF. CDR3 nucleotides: TGCGCCAGCAGCTTGGGGCCGATGAACTATGGCTACACCTTC.

Here the CDR3 DNA reads TGTGCCAGCAGTTTATATTCATCTGGAAACACCATATATTTT. Its translation is CASSLYSSGNTIYF. J is TRBJ1-3 and V is TRBV28, with no clear D. Germline V CDR1 and CDR2: MDHEN, SYDVKM. The germline V and J ends were trimmed by 1 base and 1 base, with 5 bases remaining between them. The CDR3 covers 14 residues. Full variable domain (rest looked up from reference TRBV28 and TRBJ1-3): DVKVTQSSRYLVKRTGEKVFLECVQDMDHENMFWYRQDPGLGLRLIYFSYDVKMKEKGDIPEGYSVSREKKERFSLILESASTNQTSMYLCASSLYSSGNTIYFGEGSWLTVV.

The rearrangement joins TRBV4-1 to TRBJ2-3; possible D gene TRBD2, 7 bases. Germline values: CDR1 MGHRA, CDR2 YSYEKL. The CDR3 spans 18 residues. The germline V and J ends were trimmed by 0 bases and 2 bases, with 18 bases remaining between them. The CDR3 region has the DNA TGCGCCAGCAGCCAAGATGGGGGCCCGGGGGGACACACAGATACGCAGTATTTT. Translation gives CASSQDGGPGGHTDTQYF.

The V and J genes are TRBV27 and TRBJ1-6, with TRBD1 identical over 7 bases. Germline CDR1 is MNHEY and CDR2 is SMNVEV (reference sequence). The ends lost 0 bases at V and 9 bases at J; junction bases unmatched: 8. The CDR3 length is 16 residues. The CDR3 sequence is CASSLSGQLLVSPLHF. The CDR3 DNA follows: TGTGCCAGCAGTTTATCGGGACAGCTTTTGGTTTCACCCCTCCACTTT.

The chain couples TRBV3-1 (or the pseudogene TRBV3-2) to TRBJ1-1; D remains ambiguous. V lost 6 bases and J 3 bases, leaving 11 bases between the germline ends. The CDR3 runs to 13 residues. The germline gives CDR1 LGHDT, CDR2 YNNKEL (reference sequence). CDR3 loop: CASSPSWDTEAFF. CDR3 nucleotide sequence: TGTGCCAGCAGTCCCTCCTGGGACACTGAAGCTTTCTTT.

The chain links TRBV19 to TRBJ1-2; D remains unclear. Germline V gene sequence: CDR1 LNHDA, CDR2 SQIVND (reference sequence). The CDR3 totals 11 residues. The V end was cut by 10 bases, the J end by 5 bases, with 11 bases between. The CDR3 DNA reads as TGTGCCACCTCAGATTTATATGGCTACACCTTC. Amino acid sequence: CATSDLYGYTF.

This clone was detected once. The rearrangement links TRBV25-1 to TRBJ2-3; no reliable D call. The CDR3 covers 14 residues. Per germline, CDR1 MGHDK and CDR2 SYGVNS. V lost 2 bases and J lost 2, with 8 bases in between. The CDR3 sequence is CASSERRLTDTQYF. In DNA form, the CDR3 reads TGTGCCAGCAGTGAACGGCGGCTCACAGATACGCAGTATTTT.

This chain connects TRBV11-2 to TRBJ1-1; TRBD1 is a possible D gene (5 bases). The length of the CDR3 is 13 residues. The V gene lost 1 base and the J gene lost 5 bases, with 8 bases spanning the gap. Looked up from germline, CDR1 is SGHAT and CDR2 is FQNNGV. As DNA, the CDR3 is TGTGCCAGCAGCTTAGTTGGGGGAACTGAAGCTTTCTTT. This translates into CASSLVGGTEAFF.

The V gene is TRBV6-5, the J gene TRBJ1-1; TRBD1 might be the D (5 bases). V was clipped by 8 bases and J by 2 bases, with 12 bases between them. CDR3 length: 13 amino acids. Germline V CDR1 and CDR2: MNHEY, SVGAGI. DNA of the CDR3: TGTGCCAGCGATGACAGTTCCAACACTGAAGCTTTCTTT. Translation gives CASDDSSNTEAFF.

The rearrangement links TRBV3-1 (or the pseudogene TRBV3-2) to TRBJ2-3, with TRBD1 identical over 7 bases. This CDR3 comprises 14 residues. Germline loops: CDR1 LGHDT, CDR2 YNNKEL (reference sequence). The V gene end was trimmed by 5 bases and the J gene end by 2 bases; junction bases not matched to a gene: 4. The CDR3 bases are TGTGCCAGCAGCTTGGACAGGTACACAGATACGCAGTATTTT. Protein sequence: CASSLDRYTDTQYF.

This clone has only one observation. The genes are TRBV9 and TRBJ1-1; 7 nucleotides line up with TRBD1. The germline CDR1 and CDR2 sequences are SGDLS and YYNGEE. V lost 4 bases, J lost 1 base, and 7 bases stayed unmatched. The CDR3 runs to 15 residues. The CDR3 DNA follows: TGTGCCAGCAGCCAGGGGGGTAGAGGGAACACTGAAGCTTTCTTT. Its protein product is CASSQGGRGNTEAFF.

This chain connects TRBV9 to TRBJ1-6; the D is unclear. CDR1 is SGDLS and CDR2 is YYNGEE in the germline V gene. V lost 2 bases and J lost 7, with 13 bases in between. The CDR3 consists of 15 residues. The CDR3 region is CASSVQATGNSPLHF. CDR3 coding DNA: TGTGCCAGCAGCGTTCAAGCCACGGGGAATTCACCCCTCCACTTT. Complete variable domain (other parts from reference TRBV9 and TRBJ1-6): DSGVTQTPKHLITATGQRVTLRCSPRSGDLSVYWYQQSLDQGLQFLIQYYNGEERAKGNILERFSAQQFPDLHSELNLSSLELGDSALYFCASSVQATGNSPLHFGNGTRLTVT.

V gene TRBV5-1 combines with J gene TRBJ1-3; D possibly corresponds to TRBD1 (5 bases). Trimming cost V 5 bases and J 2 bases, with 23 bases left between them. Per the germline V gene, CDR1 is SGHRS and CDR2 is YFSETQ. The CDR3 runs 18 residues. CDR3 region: CASRGVEADKYAGNTIYF. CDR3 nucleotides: TGCGCCAGCAGAGGGGTGGAGGCGGACAAATACGCTGGAAACACCATATATTTT.